A single sample gave rise to the 5 T cell receptor beta chains below, sequenced in a study of tumor and adjacent non-tumor tissue in lung cancer. This sample's RNA came from whole unsorted tissue. A modified ARM-PCR protocol with three rounds of nested PCR amplified TCRbeta. TCRdb passed the multiplex PCR reads through MiXCR, listing each CDR3 protein once. This sample has under 100,000 distinct CDR3 sequences, with about two thirds found just once. Sequencing was performed on lung tumor tissue. These receptors were taken from a woman in her 70s with non-small cell lung cancer.

The V gene is TRBV10-3, the J gene TRBJ2-7; the match to TRBD1 covers 10 bases. The germline V gene has CDR1 ENHRY and CDR2 SYGVKD. V lost 4 bases and J lost 3; bases outside the gene matches: 9. The CDR3 extends over 16 amino acids. CDR3 residues: CAISGGTGTGDYEQYF. CDR3 DNA: TGTGCCATCAGTGGTGGAACCGGGACAGGGGACTACGAGCAGTACTTC.

This chain connects TRBV29-1 to TRBJ2-1, with D tentatively TRBD2 (6 bases). Trimming cost V 4 bases and J 8 bases, with 21 bases left between them. Germline CDR1 and CDR2: SQVTM and ANQGSEA. CDR3 length: 15 residues. This chain's CDR3 is CSVATSWSFGDEQFF. The CDR3 DNA is TGCAGCGTTGCCACTAGCTGGAGTTTTGGCGATGAGCAGTTCTTC.

Remarks on this clonotype: This may arise from a read error, as a much more abundant clone is one base away. The genes are TRBV20-1 and TRBJ1-1; D possibly corresponds to TRBD1 (5 bases). Germline loops: CDR1 DFQATT, CDR2 SNEGSKA (reference sequence). The CDR3 spans 14 residues. The CDR3 reads CNARGQGSTTEAFF. Written as DNA, the CDR3 is TGCAATGCTAGAGGTCAGGGATCTACAACTGAAGCTTTCTTT.

The chain has TRBV4-1 and TRBJ2-1; D ambiguous. With 2 bases removed from V and 4 bases from J, the gap between germline ends came to 12 bases. Germline V gene sequence: CDR1 MGHRA, CDR2 YSYEKL. The CDR3 loop spans 15 amino acids. In DNA form, the CDR3 reads TGCGCCAGCAGCCAAAGTCAGAACTCTTACAATGAGCAGTTCTTC. Translated: CASSQSQNSYNEQFF.

Notes on this clonotype: The junction shows a germline mismatch at one end, possibly a read error. CDR3 sequence reads: CVSSSGLAGTISYEQYF. The CDR3 DNA sequence: TGTGTCAGCAGTTCCGGACTAGCGGGAACCATCTCCTACGAGCAGTACTTC. The rearrangement joins TRBV6-1 to TRBJ2-7, with 12 bases fitting TRBD2. Germline-derived CDR1 and CDR2 are MNHNS and SASEGT. CDR3 length: 17 amino acids.